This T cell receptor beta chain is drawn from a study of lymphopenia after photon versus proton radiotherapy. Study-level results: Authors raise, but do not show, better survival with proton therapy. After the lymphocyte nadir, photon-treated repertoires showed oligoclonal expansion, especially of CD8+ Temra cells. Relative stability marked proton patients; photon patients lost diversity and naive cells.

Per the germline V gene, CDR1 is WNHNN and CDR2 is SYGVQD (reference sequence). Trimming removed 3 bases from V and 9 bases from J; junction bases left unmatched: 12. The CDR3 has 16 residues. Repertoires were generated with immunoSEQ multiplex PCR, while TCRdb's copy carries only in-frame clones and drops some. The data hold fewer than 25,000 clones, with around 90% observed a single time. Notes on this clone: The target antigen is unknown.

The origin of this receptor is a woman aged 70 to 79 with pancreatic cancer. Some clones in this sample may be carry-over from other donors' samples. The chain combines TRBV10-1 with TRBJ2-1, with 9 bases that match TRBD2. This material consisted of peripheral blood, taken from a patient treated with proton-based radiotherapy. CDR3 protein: CASSDKLASGKSEQFF. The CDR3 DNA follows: TGCGCCAGCAGTGATAAACTGGCTAGCGGGAAGAGTGAGCAGTTCTTC.